Listed below are T cell receptor beta chains from one sample, sequenced in a study of T cell responses to AZD1222 COVID-19 vaccine. The repertoire was sequenced with immunoSEQ multiplex PCR; TCRdb's copy has only in-frame clones and lacks some. The data hold more than 100,000 clones, with roughly 91% observed a single time. The sequences come from peripheral blood, collected on day 0 of AZD1222 vaccination. The receptor set was obtained from an adult in good health. CDR3s include the opening cysteine and the closing phenylalanine or tryptophan. A D gene is named only where the DNA matches it firmly. The size field is filled for only some rows; it gives once, few, many or a size class.

d_gene | j_gene | v_gene | abundance | CDR3nt | CDR3aa
- | TRBJ1-1 | TRBV19 | - | TGTGCCAGTAGTATTGCGGCCTCTGCGGCTTTCTTT | CASSIAASAAFF
- | TRBJ1-6 | TRBV3-1/TRBV3-2 | - | TGTGCCAGCAGCCAAAGGGGCCCCAATTCACCCCTCCACTTT | CASSQRGPNSPLHF
TRBD1 | TRBJ1-5 | TRBV28 | - | TGTGCCAGCAGTCCGTGGGACAGGGGGCCGGTTCAGCCCCAGCATTTT | CASSPWDRGPVQPQHF
- | TRBJ1-1 | TRBV7-8 | - | TGTGCCAGCAGCCTTAATGGGCCTCTCGACACTGAAGCTTTCTTT | CASSLNGPLDTEAFF
TRBD1 | TRBJ2-4 | TRBV6-2/TRBV6-3 | - | TGTGCCAGCAGTTCGACGGGACAGGAAAACATTCAGTACTTC | CASSSTGQENIQYF
- | TRBJ2-7 | TRBV11-2 | once | TGTGCCAGCAGCTTAGGGTCCAGGGTATACGAGCAGTACTTC | CASSLGSRVYEQYF
- | TRBJ1-6 | TRBV4-3 | - | TGCGCCAGCAGCCAAGAGAGGTCGGTGGGTTCACCCCTCCACTTT | CASSQERSVGSPLHF
- | TRBJ1-2 | TRBV6-5 | - | TGTGCCAGCAGTTACTCCGGACAGCATAACTATGGCTACACCTTC | CASSYSGQHNYGYTF
TRBD1 | TRBJ2-3 | TRBV6-1 | - | TGTGCCAGCAGTGCGGGACAGGGGCCGGTAACAGATACGCAGTATTTT | CASSAGQGPVTDTQYF
TRBD1 | TRBJ2-3 | TRBV19 | - | TGTGCCAGTACCTCTCTTGCCCGGACAGGGATAACAGATACGCAGTATTTT | CASTSLARTGITDTQYF
TRBD2 | TRBJ2-5 | TRBV11-2 | - | TGTGCCAGCAACGGCGGGGGGGCCGGGGAGACCCAGTACTTC | CASNGGGAGETQYF
- | TRBJ1-4 | TRBV28 | - | TGTGCCAGCAGTTTACCCCGGGCCATTAATGAAAAACTGTTTTTT | CASSLPRAINEKLFF
- | TRBJ2-7 | TRBV18 | - | TGTGCCAGCTCACCAGTGGATAACTACGAGCAGTACTTC | CASSPVDNYEQYF
- | TRBJ2-3 | TRBV18 | - | TGTGCCAGCTCACCCCCCCGTGGGGGTGGCACAGATACGCAGTATTTT | CASSPPRGGGTDTQYF
- | TRBJ1-1 | TRBV6-5 | - | TGTGCCAGCAGTTCCGGGACCGGGGGAGTCAACACTGAAGCTTTCTTT | CASSSGTGGVNTEAFF
TRBD2 | TRBJ2-3 | TRBV10-3 | - | TGTGCCATCAAGCGGGGGGCCGGGGTTGGCACAGATACGCAGTATTTT | CAIKRGAGVGTDTQYF
- | TRBJ2-7 | TRBV2 | - | TGTGCCAGCAGTGCGCAAGGGGGATACGAGCAGTACTTC | CASSAQGGYEQYF
- | TRBJ1-1 | TRBV18 | - | TGTGCCAGCTCACCGACCGGGACGGGGGTGGCTGAAGCTTTCTTT | CASSPTGTGVAEAFF
TRBD2 | TRBJ2-1 | TRBV24-1 | - | TGTGCCACCAGTGGGGAGCGGGGGGGCATCGGGGAGCAGTTCTTC | CATSGERGGIGEQFF
TRBD1 | TRBJ1-6 | TRBV13 | - | TGTGCCAGCACCCACAGGGGGAATTCACCCCTCCACTTT | CASTHRGNSPLHF
- | TRBJ2-1 | TRBV6-5 | - | TGTGCCAGCAGTTATTTGCTCGGGGGGCGGTACAATGAGCAGTTCTTC | CASSYLLGGRYNEQFF
- | TRBJ2-6 | TRBV19 | - | TGTGCCAGTAGGGAAAGGGGAGGTGGGGCCAACGTCCTGACTTTC | CASRERGGGANVLTF
- | TRBJ2-5 | TRBV7-9 | - | TGTGCCAGCAACCGGGACATCCAAGAGACCCAGTACTTC | CASNRDIQETQYF
- | TRBJ1-4 | TRBV24-1 | - | TGTGCCACCTCCCCCGGGACACTGCCTACCAGACTGTTTTTT | CATSPGTLPTRLFF
- | TRBJ1-1 | TRBV11-1 | - | TGTGCCAGCAGCTTACCAGGGGCCACTGAAGCTTTCTTT | CASSLPGATEAFF
- | TRBJ1-6 | TRBV27 | - | TGTGCCAGCAGTTTATCCCTTAATTCACCCCTCCACTTT | CASSLSLNSPLHF
TRBD1 | TRBJ2-7 | TRBV12-3/TRBV12-4 | - | TGTGCCAGCAGTGTGGGACAGTCCTACGAGCAGTACTTC | CASSVGQSYEQYF
TRBD2 | TRBJ2-7 | TRBV28 | once | TGTGCCAGCAGTTCCCAAGGCCGGGGGGGCGAGCAGTACTTC | CASSSQGRGGEQYF
- | TRBJ1-2 | TRBV28 | - | TGTGCCAGCAGACCGGAATATGGCTACACCTTC | CASRPEYGYTF
- | TRBJ1-1 | TRBV6-5 | - | TGTGCCAGCAGTTACGTCGGCACTGAAGCTTTCTTT | CASSYVGTEAFF
- | TRBJ2-5 | TRBV18 | few | TGTGCCAGCTCACCAGGGTATGAGGGAGAGACCCAGTACTTC | CASSPGYEGETQYF
- | TRBJ2-3 | TRBV13 | - | TGTGCCAGCAGCTCTAGTAAGGGGGGGCTCACAGATACGCAGTATTTT | CASSSSKGGLTDTQYF
- | TRBJ1-1 | TRBV30 | - | TGTGCCTGGAGTGTACAGGGGAACACTGAAGCTTTCTTT | CAWSVQGNTEAFF
TRBD2 | TRBJ2-3 | TRBV6-2/TRBV6-3 | - | TGTGCCAGCAGCGGACTAGCCTCCAGCACAGATACGCAGTATTTT | CASSGLASSTDTQYF
TRBD1 | TRBJ1-4 | TRBV6-5 | - | TGTGCCAGCAGTAGCCCGGGACAGGGCTATGAAAAACTGTTTTTT | CASSSPGQGYEKLFF
TRBD2 | TRBJ2-1 | TRBV5-4 | - | TGTGCCAGCAGCGGACCTAGCGGGGTAGCTGAAAATGAGCAGTTCTTC | CASSGPSGVAENEQFF
- | TRBJ2-3 | TRBV12-3/TRBV12-4 | - | TGTGCCAGCAGTTTCGGCTTAATGGATACGCAGTATTTT | CASSFGLMDTQYF
TRBD1 | TRBJ1-5 | TRBV2 | - | TGTGCCAGCAGAGCCCACAGGGGTATAGGCAATCAGCCCCAGCATTTT | CASRAHRGIGNQPQHF
- | TRBJ1-2 | TRBV3-1/TRBV3-2 | - | TGTGCCAGCAGCCAAGGGGGCGTCGGCTATGGCTACACCTTC | CASSQGGVGYGYTF
TRBD2 | TRBJ2-7 | TRBV3-1/TRBV3-2 | - | TGTGCCAGCAGCCAATCTAGCGGGGGGTACGAGCAGTACTTC | CASSQSSGGYEQYF
- | TRBJ2-5 | TRBV27 | - | TGTGCCAGCAGTTTCGGCAGTCAAGAGACCCAGTACTTC | CASSFGSQETQYF
- | TRBJ1-1 | TRBV10-1 | - | TGCGCCAGCAGTGACTTAAACACTGAAGCTTTCTTT | CASSDLNTEAFF
TRBD1 | TRBJ1-2 | TRBV4-2 | - | TGTGCCAGCAGCCCCGGACAGGGTCGAAACTATGGCTACACCTTC | CASSPGQGRNYGYTF
TRBD1 | TRBJ2-2 | TRBV7-6 | - | TGTGCCAGCAGCGCGACTCCGGGACAGGGCGCCGGGGAGCTGTTTTTT | CASSATPGQGAGELFF
- | TRBJ1-5 | TRBV5-4 | - | TGTGCCAGCAGCTTGGTACCCAATAGCAATCAGCCCCAGCATTTT | CASSLVPNSNQPQHF
TRBD1 | TRBJ1-4 | TRBV11-2 | - | TGTGCCAGCAGCCCACGAATGGGACAGGGTACTGAAAAACTGTTTTTT | CASSPRMGQGTEKLFF
- | TRBJ1-1 | TRBV12-3/TRBV12-4 | - | TGTGCCAGCAGCAGGGCAGTTGGTGCTTTCTTT | CASSRAVGAFF
- | TRBJ1-1 | TRBV29-1 | few | TGCAGCGTTGAAATAACAGGCTTGCGTGCTTTCTTT | CSVEITGLRAFF
- | TRBJ2-3 | TRBV29-1 | - | TGCAGCGTTCGGGTGGGGAGCACAGATACGCAGTATTTT | CSVRVGSTDTQYF
TRBD1 | TRBJ1-2 | TRBV5-4 | - | TGTGCCAGCAGCCCCGGGACAGGGAGCTATGGCTACACCTTC | CASSPGTGSYGYTF